This T cell receptor beta chain was captured by sequencing in a study of blood T cell repertoires in COVID-19. Study overall: Samples of COVID-19 (acute and convalescent) were obtained from the United States, Italy and Spain. PBMCs, B-cell-depleted T cells, or T cells provided the cDNA or gDNA that made up the material.

CDR3 length equals 12 residues. Germline CDR1 reads MNHEY; CDR2 reads SVGEGT. V dropped 5 bases and J dropped 9; count of bases not matched to a gene: 4. Per the study methods: Amplified reference gene primers provided the basis for estimating nucleated cell counts. Some clones are missing from TCRdb's copy, which holds only in-frame ones; the method was immunoSEQ multiplex PCR. Clone size and V and J calls were adopted from that table, with D and trimming inferred from the DNA. The sample includes about 150,000 clones, 85% to 90% of them seen just once. The receptor comes from a woman aged 55-69 years with active COVID-19. The chain has TRBV6-2 or TRBV6-3 and TRBJ2-1; 7 nucleotides agree with TRBD2. Sequencing used peripheral blood. The CDR3: CASSKTGGEQFF. CDR3 coding DNA: TGTGCCAGCAGTAAGACGGGGGGTGAGCAGTTCTTC.